This TCR beta chain was identified during a study of blood T cell repertoires in COVID-19. Looking at the study overall: From T cells, B-cell-depleted T cells, or PBMCs came the material, which was cDNA or gDNA.

Looked up from germline, CDR1 is SGHRS and CDR2 is YFSETQ. Unmatched junction bases numbered 9, after V lost 4 bases and J lost 9 bases. This CDR3 contains 13 residues. Repertoires were generated with immunoSEQ multiplex PCR, while TCRdb's copy carries only in-frame clones and drops some. This repertoire shows 150,000 or so clones, roughly 90% found once; its top ten account for roughly a sixth. This chain joins TRBV5-1 and TRBJ1-2, with 7 nucleotides matching TRBD1. This TCR was sampled from a man aged 55 to 70 with active or convalescent COVID-19. Specimen: peripheral blood. The CDR3 DNA sequence: TGCGCCAGCAGCCAGACAGGGAGCCTCAGCTACACCTTC. Translated: CASSQTGSLSYTF.